Each of the 14 T cell receptor beta chains below was sequenced from the same sample in a study of blood T cell repertoires in COVID-19 (dated by TCRdb to 2019 to 2021). Libraries were built with the immunoSEQ multiplex PCR assay. What TCRdb holds here is the immuneACCESS table cut down to in-frame rearrangements. Part of the clones is not present; checked against another copy, under half of the missing clones reflect an unresolved V gene, and the others are unexplained. In this sample the table shows more than 50,000 clones, about 70% of which occur a single time. 11% to 15% of the sample comes from the top ten. Sequenced: peripheral blood. These receptors came from a woman in her 70s with acute or convalescent COVID-19.

This chain uses TRBV5-1 with TRBJ2-6, with 12 nucleotides matching TRBD2. J gave up 4 bases and V 1 base, and 3 bases lay outside the gene matches. The CDR3 totals 17 residues. Germline V gene sequence: CDR1 SGHRS, CDR2 YFSETQ. CDR3 DNA sequence: TGCGCCAGCAGCTTGCTAGCGGGGGGGGCCGGGGCCAACGTCCTGACTTTC. It is translated as CASSLLAGGAGANVLTF.

The chain has TRBV10-1 and TRBJ2-6; D unclear. Trimming pared 4 bases from V and 4 bases from J, leaving 8 bases between. The CDR3 extends over 14 amino acids. CDR1 and CDR2 from the germline V gene are WNHNN and SYGVQD (reference sequence). The CDR3 reads CASSAGSGANVLTF. The CDR3 coding sequence is TGCGCCAGCAGTGCAGGTTCCGGGGCCAACGTCCTGACTTTC.

V is TRBV5-6 and J is TRBJ1-2, with TRBD1 matching over 8 bases. CDR3 length equals 15 residues. The germline CDR1 and CDR2 sequences are SGHDT and YYEEEE. The J segment lost 5 bases and the V segment lost 3 bases, leaving 9 bases of the junction unmatched. The CDR3 is CASSSQGGTGYGYTF. The CDR3 nucleotides are TGTGCCAGCAGCTCCCAAGGTGGGACAGGTTATGGCTACACCTTC.

The table lists this clone with a count of one. The chain employs TRBV5-1 and TRBJ2-1; 7 bases line up with TRBD1. This CDR3 comprises 11 residues. V was pared by 2 bases and J by 15 bases, with 5 bases of the junction left unmatched. Germline loops: CDR1 SGHRS, CDR2 YFSETQ. The CDR3, as DNA: TGCGCCAGCAGCTTAGGGACAGTAAGGTTCTTC. It specifies CASSLGTVRFF.

The V and J genes are TRBV5-5 and TRBJ1-4; D perhaps matches TRBD1 (6 bases). Deletions cut 3 bases from V and 2 bases from J, with 17 bases between. The germline CDR1 and CDR2 sequences are SGHKS and YYEKEE (reference sequence). CDR3 size: 17 residues. CDR3 sequence: CASSSTPPGATNEKLFF. In DNA form, the CDR3 reads TGTGCCAGCAGCTCGACCCCCCCAGGGGCTACTAATGAAAAACTGTTTTTT.

This clone was counted once. The chain combines TRBV5-1 with TRBJ2-7; a weak D match, TRBD1 (6 bases). The germline V and J ends were trimmed by 0 bases and 3 bases, with 13 bases remaining between them. This CDR3 region has 15 residues. The germline V gene encodes CDR1 SGHRS and CDR2 YFSETQ. The CDR3: CASSLEQGGHYEQYV. DNA for the CDR3: TGCGCCAGCAGCTTGGAACAGGGTGGGCACTACGAGCAGTACGTC.

This clone was counted only a few times. This chain joins TRBV6-5 and TRBJ1-2; D perhaps matches TRBD1 (5 bases). V dropped 6 bases and J dropped 3 bases, with 14 bases sitting between them. CDR3 size: 14 residues. CDR1 is MNHEY, CDR2 SVGAGI, per germline. The CDR3 loop reads CASSLGEGHYGYTF. CDR3 sequence (DNA): TGTGCCAGCAGCCTGGGGGAGGGGCACTATGGCTACACCTTC.

The chain combines TRBV5-4 with TRBJ2-5; TRBD1 agrees at 7 bases. V was pared by 2 bases and J by 0 bases, with 4 bases of the junction left unmatched. This CDR3 has 15 residues. Germline lookup yields CDR1 SGHNT and CDR2 YYREEE (reference sequence). The CDR3, as DNA: TGTGCCAGCAGCTTTGGACAGGAGTACCAAGAGACCCAGTACTTC. Its translation: CASSFGQEYQETQYF.

In this sample, this clone turned up a few times. The chain couples TRBV9 to TRBJ1-3; 7 bases align to TRBD1. This CDR3 is 15 amino acids long. V shed 3 bases and J 4 bases; nucleotides not matched to a gene: 7. Germline lookup yields CDR1 SGDLS and CDR2 YYNGEE. CDR3 protein: CASSAPTGRGNTIYF. CDR3 coding DNA: TGTGCCAGCAGCGCGCCGACAGGGAGAGGAAACACCATATATTTT.

The V gene is TRBV7-9, the J gene TRBJ1-6; 7 bases are a match to TRBD1. Germline V gene sequence: CDR1 SEHNR, CDR2 FQNEAQ (reference sequence). V was pared by 5 bases and J by 6 bases, with 4 bases of the junction left unmatched. This CDR3 is 14 amino acids long. CDR3 bases: TGTGCCAGCAGCCCTGGGACAGTTAATTCACCCCTCCACTTT. Its translation is CASSPGTVNSPLHF.

The chain employs TRBV10-3 and TRBJ1-2, with a tentative D call TRBD1 (6 bases). This CDR3 is 14 amino acids long. Germline-derived CDR1 and CDR2 are ENHRY and SYGVKD. Deletions cut 3 bases from V and 6 bases from J, with 14 bases between. Here the CDR3 reads CAISDLRGGDGYTF. The CDR3 region has the DNA TGTGCCATCAGTGATCTAAGGGGGGGCGATGGCTACACCTTC.

The genes are TRBV28 and TRBJ2-7; D perhaps matches TRBD2 (6 bases). The CDR3 has 14 residues. The germline gives CDR1 MDHEN, CDR2 SYDVKM. Trimming shortened V by 4 bases and J by 4 bases, and 14 bases separated the two germline ends. CDR3 in amino acids: CASSSGDAHYEQYV. The CDR3 DNA reads TGTGCCAGCAGTTCGGGAGATGCCCATTACGAGCAGTACGTC.

The rearrangement uses TRBV27 and TRBJ1-2, with 8 bases aligning to TRBD1. The germline gives CDR1 MNHEY, CDR2 SMNVEV (reference sequence). With V trimmed by 7 bases and J by 1 base, 8 bases remained unmatched. CDR3 length: 15 amino acids. The CDR3 loop reads CASKNRGRGNYGYTF. The CDR3 coding sequence is TGTGCCAGCAAAAACAGGGGGAGGGGTAACTATGGCTACACCTTC.

This clone has only a few counts. This sequence joins TRBV3-1 (or the pseudogene TRBV3-2) and TRBJ1-6, with 9 bases identical to TRBD1. This CDR3 region has 12 residues. V lost 8 bases, J lost 13 bases, and 6 bases stayed unmatched. Per the germline V gene, CDR1 is LGHDT and CDR2 is YNNKEL (reference sequence). For the CDR3, the DNA is TGTGCCAGCGGGACAGGGCAGGGCCCCCTCCACTTT. It codes for CASGTGQGPLHF.